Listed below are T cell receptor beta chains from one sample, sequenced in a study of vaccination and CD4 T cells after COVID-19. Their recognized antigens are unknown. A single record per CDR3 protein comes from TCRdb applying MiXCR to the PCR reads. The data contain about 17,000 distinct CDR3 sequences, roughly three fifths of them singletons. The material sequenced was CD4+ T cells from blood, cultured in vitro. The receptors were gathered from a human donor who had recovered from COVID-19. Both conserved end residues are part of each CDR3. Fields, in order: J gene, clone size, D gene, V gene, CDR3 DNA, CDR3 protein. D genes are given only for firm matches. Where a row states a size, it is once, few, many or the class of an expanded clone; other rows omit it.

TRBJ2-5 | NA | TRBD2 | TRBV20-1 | TGCAGTGCCCCGCGGGGGGGCTTACAAGAGACCCAGTACTTC | CSAPRGGLQETQYF
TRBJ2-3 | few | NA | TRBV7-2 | TGTGCCAGCAGCTTAGCGCGGGCTAGTGATACGCAGTATTTT | CASSLARASDTQYF
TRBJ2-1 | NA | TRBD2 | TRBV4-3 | TGCGCCAGCAGCCAAGATCCAGGACTAGCGGAATACAATGAGCAGTTCTTC | CASSQDPGLAEYNEQFF
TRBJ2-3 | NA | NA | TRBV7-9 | TGTGCCAGCAGCTCCCCCTGGGGCACAGATACGCAGTATTTT | CASSSPWGTDTQYF
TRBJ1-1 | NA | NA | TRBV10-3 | TGTGCCATCAGTGAGCAGGGGCGGAACACTGAAGCTTTCTTT | CAISEQGRNTEAFF
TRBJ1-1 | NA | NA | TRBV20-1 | TGCAGTGCGGGTGAGATAATAACTGAAGCTTTCTTT | CSAGEIITEAFF
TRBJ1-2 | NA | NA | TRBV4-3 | TGCGCCAGCAGCCCCCCCATAGGGGGGTATGGCTACACCTTC | CASSPPIGGYGYTF
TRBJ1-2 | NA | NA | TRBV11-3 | TGTGCCAGCAGCTTAGAAGGGGGATGGGGCTACACCTTC | CASSLEGGWGYTF
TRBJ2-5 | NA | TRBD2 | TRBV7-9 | TGTGCCAGCAGCAAAACCGGGACTAGCGGGGGGGAGACCCAGTACTTC | CASSKTGTSGGETQYF
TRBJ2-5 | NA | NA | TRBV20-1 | TGCAGTGCTAGCATCACAGGCCAAGAGACCCAGTACTTC | CSASITGQETQYF
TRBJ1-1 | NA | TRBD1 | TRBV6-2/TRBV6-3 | TGTGCCAGCAGTTCTCGGACAGGGGCCTCCCCCAACACTGAAGCTTTCTTT | CASSSRTGASPNTEAFF
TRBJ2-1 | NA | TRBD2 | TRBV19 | TGTGCCAGTAGTATTCGAGGGACTAGACTGTACAATGAGCAGTTCTTC | CASSIRGTRLYNEQFF
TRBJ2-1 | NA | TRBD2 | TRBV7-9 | TGTGCCAGCAGCTTAGTTCTAGCGGGGGCGATTGAGCAGTTCTTC | CASSLVLAGAIEQFF
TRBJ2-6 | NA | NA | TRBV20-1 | TGCAGTGCTAGAGATCGGTCCTCTGGGGCCAACGTCCTGACTTTC | CSARDRSSGANVLTF
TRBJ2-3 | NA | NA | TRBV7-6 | TGTGCCAGCAGCTTATTAGGGGACACAGATACGCAGTATTTT | CASSLLGDTDTQYF
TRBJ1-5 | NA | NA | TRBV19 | TGTGCCAGTAGTCCCCCATACAATCAGCCCCAGCATTTT | CASSPPYNQPQHF
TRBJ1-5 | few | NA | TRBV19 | TGTGCCAGTGCACTTGGGCGCAGCGTCAATCAGCCCCAGCATTTT | CASALGRSVNQPQHF